This T cell receptor (beta chain) comes out of a study of beta chain features in type 1 diabetes. Reverse transcribing all isolated RNA meant expressed TCRB transcripts were sequenced. Sequencing was performed with immunoSEQ multiplex PCR; in TCRdb, only in-frame clones are kept and a portion is missing. The sample carries under 900,000 clones, roughly 15% recorded once. Study observations and caveats: The study found that naive, central memory and Treg TCRB repertoires appeared more similar in patients than in healthy donors. At VDJ recombination sites, type 1 diabetes patients had fewer insertions and more deleted nucleotides. Shorter TCRB CDR3s, moderately but significantly so, were found in Type 1 diabetes patients in all four CD4+ subsets.

In this sample, this clone turned up a few times. Its antigen is as yet unknown. This CDR3 spans 18 amino acids. After removal of 1 base from V and 1 base from J, the junction contained 7 bases not matched to a gene. Germline assignment: CDR1 SGHTA and CDR2 FQGNSA. Material for sequencing was naive CD4+ T cells from blood. This receptor was obtained from a woman between 18 and 29 years old in good health. The gene calls are TRBV7-2 and TRBJ2-2; 9 positions match TRBD2. The DNA of the CDR3 is TGTGCCAGCAGCTTAGTCGGTAGCGGGAGCGGGAACACCGGGGAGCTGTTTTTT. Its translation is CASSLVGSGSGNTGELFF.